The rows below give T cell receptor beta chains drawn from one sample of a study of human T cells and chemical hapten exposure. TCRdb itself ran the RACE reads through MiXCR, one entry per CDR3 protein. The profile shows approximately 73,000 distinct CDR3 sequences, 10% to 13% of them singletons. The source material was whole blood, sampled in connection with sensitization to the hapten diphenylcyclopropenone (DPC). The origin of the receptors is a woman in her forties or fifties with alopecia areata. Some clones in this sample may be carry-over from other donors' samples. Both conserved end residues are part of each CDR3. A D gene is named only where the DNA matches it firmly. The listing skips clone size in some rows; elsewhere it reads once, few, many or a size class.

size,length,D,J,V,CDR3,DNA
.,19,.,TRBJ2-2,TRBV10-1,CASSEPTTGPELNTGELFF,TGCGCCAGCAGTGAGCCGACAACAGGGCCCGAACTAAACACCGGGGAGCTGTTTTTT
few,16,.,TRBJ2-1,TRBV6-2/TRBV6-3,CASRFRETTPNNEQFF,TGTGCCAGCCGTTTTAGGGAAACAACCCCCAACAATGAGCAGTTCTTC
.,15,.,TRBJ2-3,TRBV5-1,CASSLGNPDTDTQYF,TGCGCCAGCAGCTTGGGGAATCCGGACACAGATACGCAGTATTTT
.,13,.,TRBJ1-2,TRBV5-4,CASSSGANYGYTF,TGTGCCAGCAGCTCCGGGGCAAACTATGGCTACACCTTC
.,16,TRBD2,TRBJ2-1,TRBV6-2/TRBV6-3,CASSYPSGRSYNEQFF,TGTGCCAGCAGTTACCCTAGCGGGAGGTCCTACAATGAGCAGTTCTTC
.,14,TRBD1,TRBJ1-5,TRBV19,CASQGQGSNQPQHF,TGTGCCAGCCAGGGACAGGGAAGCAATCAGCCCCAGCATTTT
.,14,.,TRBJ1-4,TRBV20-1,CSARDDGLNEKLFF,TGCAGTGCTAGAGACGACGGACTAAATGAAAAACTGTTTTTT
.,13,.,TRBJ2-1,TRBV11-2,CASSFPMSNEQFF,TGTGCCAGCAGCTTCCCCATGTCGAATGAGCAGTTCTTC
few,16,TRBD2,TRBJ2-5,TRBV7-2,CASSLGSSGSFETQYF,TGTGCCAGCAGCTTAGGGAGTAGCGGGAGTTTCGAGACCCAGTACTTC
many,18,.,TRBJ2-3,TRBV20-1,CSARDPSGGTAKTDTQYF,TGCAGTGCTAGAGATCCATCTGGAGGGACCGCCAAAACAGATACGCAGTATTTT
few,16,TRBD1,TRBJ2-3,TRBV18,CASSPPLQGAADTQYF,TGTGCCAGCTCACCACCGCTACAGGGGGCGGCAGATACGCAGTATTTT
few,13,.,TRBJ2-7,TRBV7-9,CASSSPTFHEQYF,TGTGCCAGCAGCTCCCCGACATTCCACGAGCAGTACTTC
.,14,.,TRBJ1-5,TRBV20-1,CSARDPTEYQPQHF,TGCAGTGCTAGAGATCCCACGGAATATCAGCCCCAGCATTTT
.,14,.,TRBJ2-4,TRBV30,CAWSPGRPPDIQYF,TGTGCCTGGAGCCCCGGACGGCCTCCGGACATTCAGTACTTC
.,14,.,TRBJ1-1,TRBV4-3,CASSQDPTNTEAFF,TGCGCCAGCAGCCAAGATCCGACAAACACTGAAGCTTTCTTT
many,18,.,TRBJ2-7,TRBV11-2,CASSLRPGRPSFSREQYF,TGTGCCAGCAGCTTACGTCCAGGGCGACCTTCCTTCTCAAGGGAGCAGTACTTC
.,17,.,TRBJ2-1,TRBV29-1,CSVEARVLAGPYNEQFF,TGCAGCGTTGAAGCGAGGGTTCTCGCGGGCCCCTACAATGAGCAGTTCTTC
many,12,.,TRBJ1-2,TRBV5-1,CASSQGNYGYTF,TGCGCCAGCAGCCAGGGGAACTATGGCTACACCTTC
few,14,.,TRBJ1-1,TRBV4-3,CASSQDQGDPEAFF,TGCGCCAGCAGCCAAGATCAAGGGGACCCTGAAGCTTTCTTT
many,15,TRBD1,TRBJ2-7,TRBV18,CASSYAGQGPYEQYF,TGTGCCAGCTCGTACGCAGGACAGGGACCCTACGAGCAGTACTTC
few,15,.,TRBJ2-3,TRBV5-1,CASSLEGYTTDTQYF,TGCGCCAGCAGCTTGGAGGGTTACACGACAGATACGCAGTATTTT
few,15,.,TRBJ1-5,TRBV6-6,CASSLDRTRDQPQHF,TGTGCCAGCAGTCTCGACAGGACCCGTGATCAGCCCCAGCATTTT
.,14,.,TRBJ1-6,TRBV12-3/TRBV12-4,CASSPTGHGSPLHF,TGTGCCAGCAGCCCTACAGGGCACGGGTCACCCCTCCACTTT
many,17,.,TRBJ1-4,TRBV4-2,CASSPAGRGPANEKLFF,TGTGCCAGCAGCCCAGCGGGCCGGGGCCCAGCTAATGAAAAACTGTTTTTT
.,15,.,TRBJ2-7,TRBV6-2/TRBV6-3,CASSLPGQFPYEQYF,TGTGCCAGCAGTCTCCCCGGACAGTTTCCCTACGAGCAGTACTTC
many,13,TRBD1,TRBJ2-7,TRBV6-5,CASSYRTGDEQYF,TGTGCCAGCAGTTACCGGACAGGTGACGAGCAGTACTTC
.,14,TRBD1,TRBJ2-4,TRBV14,CASSQGTGQNIQYF,TGTGCCAGCAGCCAAGGGACAGGGCAAAACATTCAGTACTTC
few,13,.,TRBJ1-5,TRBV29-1,CSVAAGGNQPQHF,TGCAGCGTTGCGGCGGGGGGCAATCAGCCCCAGCATTTT
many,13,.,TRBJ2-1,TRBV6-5,CASSKPWPNEQFF,TGTGCCAGCAGCAAGCCATGGCCCAATGAGCAGTTCTTC
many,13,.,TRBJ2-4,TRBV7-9,CASSLELPQTQYF,TGTGCCAGCAGCTTAGAGCTCCCACAGACTCAGTACTTC
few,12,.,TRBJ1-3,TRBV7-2,CASSRTGNTIYF,TGTGCCAGCTCCCGTACTGGAAACACCATATATTTT
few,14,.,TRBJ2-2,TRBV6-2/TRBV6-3,CASSYEGDTGELFF,TGTGCCAGCAGTTACGAGGGGGACACCGGGGAGCTGTTTTTT
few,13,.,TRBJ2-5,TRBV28,CASSPGREVTQYF,TGTGCCAGCAGCCCCGGACGAGAAGTGACCCAGTACTTC
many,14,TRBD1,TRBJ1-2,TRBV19,CASIDRAANYGYTF,TGTGCCAGTATCGACAGGGCAGCTAACTATGGCTACACCTTC
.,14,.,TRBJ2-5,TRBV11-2,CASSDWIAGQTQYF,TGTGCCAGCAGCGATTGGATTGCGGGCCAGACCCAGTACTTC
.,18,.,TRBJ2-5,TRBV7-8,CASSLAPASVRFEETQYF,TGTGCCAGCAGCTTAGCGCCGGCTAGCGTAAGATTTGAAGAGACCCAGTACTTC
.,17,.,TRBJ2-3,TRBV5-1,CASSLGRGPSSTDTQYF,TGCGCCAGCAGCTTGGGACGAGGACCCTCTAGCACAGATACGCAGTATTTT
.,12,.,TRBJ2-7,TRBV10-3,CAISGTSYEQYF,TGTGCCATCAGTGGGACCTCCTACGAGCAGTACTTC
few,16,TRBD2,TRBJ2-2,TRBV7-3,CASSLMTSGQAGELFF,TGTGCCAGCAGCCTGATGACTAGCGGGCAGGCCGGGGAGCTGTTTTTT
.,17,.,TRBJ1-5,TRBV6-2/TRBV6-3,CASSYVSGVPGNQPQHF,TGTGCCAGCAGTTACGTCTCGGGGGTTCCGGGCAATCAGCCCCAGCATTTT
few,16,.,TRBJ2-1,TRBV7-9,CASTPLGGRSYNEQFF,TGTGCCAGCACCCCACTGGGGGGCCGGTCCTACAATGAGCAGTTCTTC